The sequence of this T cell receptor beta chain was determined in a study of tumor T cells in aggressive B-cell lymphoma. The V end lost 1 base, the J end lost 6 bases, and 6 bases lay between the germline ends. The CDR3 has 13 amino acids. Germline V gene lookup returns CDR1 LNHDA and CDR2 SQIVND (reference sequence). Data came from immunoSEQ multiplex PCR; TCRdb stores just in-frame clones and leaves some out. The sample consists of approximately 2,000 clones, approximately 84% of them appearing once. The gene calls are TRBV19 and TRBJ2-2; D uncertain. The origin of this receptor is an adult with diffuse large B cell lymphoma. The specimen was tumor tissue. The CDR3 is CASSIVLAGELFF. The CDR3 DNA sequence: TGTGCCAGTAGTATAGTTTTAGCCGGGGAGCTGTTTTTT.